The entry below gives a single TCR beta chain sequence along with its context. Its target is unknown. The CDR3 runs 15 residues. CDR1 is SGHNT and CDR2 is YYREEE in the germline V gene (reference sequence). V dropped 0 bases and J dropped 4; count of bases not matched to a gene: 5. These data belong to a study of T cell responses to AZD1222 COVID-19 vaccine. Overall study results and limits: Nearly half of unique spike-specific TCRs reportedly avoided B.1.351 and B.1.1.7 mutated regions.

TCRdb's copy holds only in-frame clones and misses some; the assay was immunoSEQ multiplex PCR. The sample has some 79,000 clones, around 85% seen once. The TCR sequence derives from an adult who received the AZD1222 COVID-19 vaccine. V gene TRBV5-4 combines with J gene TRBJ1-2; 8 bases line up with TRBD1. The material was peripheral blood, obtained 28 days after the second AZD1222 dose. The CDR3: CASSLDQTGAYGYTF. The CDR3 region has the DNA TGTGCCAGCAGCTTGGACCAGACAGGGGCCTATGGCTACACCTTC.